The source of this T cell receptor beta chain is a study of beta chain features in type 1 diabetes. General study points: Naive, central memory and Treg TCRB repertoires seemed to resemble each other more closely in patients than they did in healthy donors. Patients with Type 1 diabetes showed moderately but significantly shorter TCRB CDR3s in all four CD4+ subsets. Junctions at VDJ sites from type 1 diabetes patients had fewer insertions and more deletions.

Germline V gene sequence: CDR1 SGDLS, CDR2 YYNGEE. The length of the CDR3 is 14 residues. Losses at the gene ends were 4 bases for V and 2 bases for J; bases not matched to a gene: 5. With regard to this clone: The antigen is undetermined.

Isolated RNA was reverse transcribed in full, so expressed TCRB transcripts were sequenced. Sequenced by immunoSEQ multiplex PCR; TCRdb stores in-frame clones only, minus some. Of under 300,000 clones listed, 14% are singletons. Specimen: naive CD4+ T cells from blood. The chain is built from TRBV9 and TRBJ2-7; 8 positions match TRBD1. This clonotype originated in a man aged 30 to 39 with type 1 diabetes. The CDR3 spells CASSPSGQAYEQYF. The CDR3 DNA sequence: TGTGCCAGCAGCCCATCGGGACAGGCCTACGAGCAGTACTTC.